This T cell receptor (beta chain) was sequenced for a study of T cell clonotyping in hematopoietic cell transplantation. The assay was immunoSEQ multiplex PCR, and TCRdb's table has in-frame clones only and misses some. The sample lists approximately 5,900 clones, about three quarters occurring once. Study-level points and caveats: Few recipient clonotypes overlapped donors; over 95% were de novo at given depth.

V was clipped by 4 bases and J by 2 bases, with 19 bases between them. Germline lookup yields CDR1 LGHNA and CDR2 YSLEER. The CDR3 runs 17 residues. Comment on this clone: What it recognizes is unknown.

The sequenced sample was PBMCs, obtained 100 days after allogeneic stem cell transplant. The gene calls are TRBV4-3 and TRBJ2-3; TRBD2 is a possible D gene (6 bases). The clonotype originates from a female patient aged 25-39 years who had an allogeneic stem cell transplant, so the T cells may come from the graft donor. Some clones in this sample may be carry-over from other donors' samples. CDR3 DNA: TGCGCCAGCAGCCCGGAGGGTAGCGGAGAAGACACAGATACGCAGTATTTT. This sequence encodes CASSPEGSGEDTDTQYF.